There are a few counts of the clone carrying this T cell receptor (beta chain). Its specificity is not known. This sample was included in a study of T-cell memory formation after mild COVID-19. The study's findings and limits: Shrinking CD4+ clones resided mostly in CM and EM, and CD8+ ones in EMRA.

The CDR3 extends over 17 amino acids. Germline values: CDR1 LGHNA, CDR2 YSLEER. V was cut by 0 bases and J by 5 bases, with 16 bases left in between. TCRdb called the 5' RACE reads again in MiXCR, with one record for every CDR3 protein. The table has 210,000 or so distinct CDR3 sequences, around 26% seen once; the top ten hold 11%. The source is an adult woman who had mild COVID-19 (a few samples of this study predate the infection). Cell type and time point are not known. The V and J genes are TRBV4-3 and TRBJ2-2, with D tentatively TRBD2 (7 bases). The sample comprised PBMCs or a T cell subset sorted from them (not recorded which). The CDR3 DNA reads as TGCGCCAGCAGCCAAGATTTGCGGGGGCGAAGGACCGGGGAGCTGTTTTTT. Translated: CASSQDLRGRRTGELFF.